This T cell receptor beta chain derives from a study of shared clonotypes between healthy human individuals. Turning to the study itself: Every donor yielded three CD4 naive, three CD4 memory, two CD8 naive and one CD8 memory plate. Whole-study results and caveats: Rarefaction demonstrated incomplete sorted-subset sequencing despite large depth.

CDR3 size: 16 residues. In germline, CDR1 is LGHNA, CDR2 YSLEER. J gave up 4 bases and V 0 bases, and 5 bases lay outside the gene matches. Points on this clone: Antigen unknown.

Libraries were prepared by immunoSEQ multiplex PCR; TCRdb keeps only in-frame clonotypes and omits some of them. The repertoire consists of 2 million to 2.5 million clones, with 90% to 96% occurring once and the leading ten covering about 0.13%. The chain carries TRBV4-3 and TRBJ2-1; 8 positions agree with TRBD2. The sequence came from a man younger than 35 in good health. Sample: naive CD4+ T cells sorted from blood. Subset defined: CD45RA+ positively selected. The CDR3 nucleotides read TGCGCCAGCAGCCAAGAAGGGACTAGGCTTTACAATGAGCAGTTCTTC. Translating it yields CASSQEGTRLYNEQFF.